Following are 14 T cell receptor beta chains from one sample sequenced in a study of blood T cell repertoires in COVID-19. The table came from immunoSEQ multiplex PCR; TCRdb's copy has only in-frame clones and leaves some out. The table includes 250,000 to 350,000 clones, approximately 85% detected once. Input material: PBMCs or T cells enriched from blood (not recorded which). The receptors shown here come from a woman aged 25-40 years who had recovered from COVID-19.

The chain recombines TRBV5-1 with TRBJ2-3; 14 nucleotides agree with TRBD2. The CDR3 is 18 residues long. V gave up 2 bases and J gave up 3 bases; unmatched junction bases: 8. Germline loops: CDR1 SGHRS, CDR2 YFSETQ. The chain's CDR3 is CASSFGLAGGPRTDTQYF. CDR3 DNA: TGCGCCAGCAGCTTTGGACTAGCGGGAGGACCCAGGACAGATACGCAGTATTTT.

This chain joins TRBV18 and TRBJ1-5; TRBD1 is a possible D gene (5 bases). V was trimmed by 5 bases and J by 0 bases, leaving 11 bases between them. Looked up from germline, CDR1 is KGHSH and CDR2 is LQKENI. The CDR3 has 15 amino acids. The CDR3 here is CASSSTGNSNQPQHF. The DNA for the CDR3 is TGTGCCAGCTCATCCACAGGTAATAGCAATCAGCCCCAGCATTTT.

The chain joins TRBV19 to TRBJ1-5; D call uncertain. Germline CDR1 reads LNHDA; CDR2 reads SQIVND (reference sequence). This CDR3 is built from 13 residues. Trimming left V 7 bases short and J 9 bases short, with 16 bases between. For the CDR3, the DNA is TGTGCCAGTAACTCCTGGAATTGGGCGCCCCAGCATTTT. This gives the protein CASNSWNWAPQHF.

Concerning this clone itself: One end of the junction is discordant with germline, which a read error may explain. V usage is TRBV7-9 and J usage is TRBJ1-2; no firm D call. CDR3 size: 13 residues. CDR1 and CDR2 (germline): SEHNR, FQNEAQ (reference sequence). CDR3 residues: CASSLGTDYGYTF. In nucleotides, the CDR3 is TGTGCCAGCAGTTTAGGTACAGACTATGGCTACACCTTC.

The rearrangement uses TRBV30 and TRBJ1-2; TRBD1 matches 9 bases. CDR1 and CDR2 (germline): GTSNPN, SVGIG (reference sequence). CDR3 size: 14 residues. Trimming removed 2 bases from V and 4 bases from J; junction bases left unmatched: 5. Here the CDR3 DNA reads TGTGCCTGGAGTAGGACAGGGGTACCCTATGGCTACACCTTC. As protein: CAWSRTGVPYGYTF.

The chain combines TRBV6-5 with TRBJ2-7; possibly TRBD1 for D (5 bases). Trimming left V 10 bases short and J 2 bases short, with 12 bases between. The CDR3 consists of 12 residues. Germline V gene lookup returns CDR1 MNHEY and CDR2 SVGAGI. CDR3 coding DNA: TGTGCCACTAGGGGCAGGACCTACGAGCAGTACTTC. Encoded protein: CATRGRTYEQYF.

This chain joins TRBV6-4 and TRBJ1-1; D is possibly TRBD1 (5 bases). The CDR3 runs 13 residues. Per germline, CDR1 MRHNA and CDR2 SNTAGT. V was trimmed by 0 bases and J by 11 bases, leaving 13 bases between them. The chain's CDR3 is CASSDSLGVGAFF. The CDR3 region has the DNA TGTGCCAGCAGTGACTCATTAGGGGTCGGGGCTTTCTTT.

The rearrangement uses TRBV5-4 and TRBJ2-3; D might be TRBD2 (5 bases). The CDR3 spans 13 residues. V was cut by 5 bases and J by 4 bases, with 11 bases left in between. CDR1 is SGHNT, CDR2 YYREEE, per germline (reference sequence). The DNA for the CDR3 is TGTGCCAGCAGGCTAGGACTTTCAGATACGCAGTATTTT. Its translation: CASRLGLSDTQYF.

V usage is TRBV11-2 and J usage is TRBJ1-2; D gene ambiguous. Germline assignment: CDR1 SGHAT and CDR2 FQNNGV. The CDR3 has 14 amino acids. V was pared by 1 base and J by 8 bases, with 14 bases between. The CDR3 here is CASSLVRSSGGYTF. Here the CDR3 DNA reads TGTGCCAGCAGCTTAGTTCGCTCCAGCGGAGGCTACACCTTC.

The rearrangement joins TRBV19 to TRBJ1-5; a weak D match, TRBD1 (5 bases). The CDR3 totals 14 residues. With 5 bases removed from V and 5 bases from J, the gap between germline ends came to 13 bases. Per germline, CDR1 LNHDA and CDR2 SQIVND (reference sequence). CDR3 sequence: CASSLGQGHQPQHF. DNA for the CDR3: TGTGCCAGTAGTTTAGGGCAGGGTCATCAGCCCCAGCATTTT.

This clone came up a few times. The chain couples TRBV7-9 to TRBJ2-2; 9 bases match TRBD2. Germline V CDR1 and CDR2: SEHNR, FQNEAQ (reference sequence). The CDR3 totals 17 residues. J lost 4 bases, V lost 6 bases, and 12 bases had no gene match. Written as DNA, the CDR3 is TGTGCCAGCAGACCGAGGCGGGAGGGTCCCGGCACCGGGGAGCTGTTTTTT. As protein: CASRPRREGPGTGELFF.

The J gene is TRBJ1-2, the V gene TRBV12-5, with a possible D match to TRBD1 (5 bases). Germline CDR1 and CDR2: LGHNT and FRNRAP. The ends were cut back, 6 bases at V and 7 bases at J, with 15 bases in the middle. This CDR3 spans 13 amino acids. CDR3 loop: CASGMGTPGGYTF. DNA for the CDR3: TGTGCTAGTGGGATGGGGACTCCGGGTGGCTACACCTTC. Full variable domain (outside the CDR3, taken from reference TRBV12-5 and TRBJ1-2): DARVTQTPRHKVTEMGQEVTMRCQPILGHNTVFWYRQTMMQGLELLAYFRNRAPLDDSGMPKDRFSAEMPDATLATLKIQPSEPRDSAVYFCASGMGTPGGYTFGSGTRLTVV.

The V gene is TRBV6-5, the J gene TRBJ1-1; D is uncertain. Trimming stripped 0 bases from V and 4 bases from J, with 15 bases between. Germline CDR1 MNHEY, CDR2 SVGAGI. There are 16 residues in the CDR3. The CDR3 coding sequence is TGTGCCAGCAGTTACTCCGCGGGATCCGTCCGCACTGAAGCTTTCTTT. This codes for CASSYSAGSVRTEAFF.

This clone was seen a handful of times. The chain uses TRBV3-1 (or the pseudogene TRBV3-2) and TRBJ1-2; weak D call: TRBD1 (5 bases). Germline lookup yields CDR1 LGHDT and CDR2 YNNKEL (reference sequence). The CDR3 sequence is 14 residues long. Trimming stripped 4 bases from V and 3 bases from J, with 12 bases between. The CDR3 loop reads CASSPLREDYGYTF. CDR3 nucleotides: TGTGCCAGCAGCCCACTCAGGGAGGACTATGGCTACACCTTC.